The TCR beta chain under discussion was sequenced for a study of control samples from healthy donors and cancer patients. Between the trimmed V and J ends, which lost 1 base and 11 bases, there was a span of 10 bases. The CDR3 runs to 11 residues. CDR1 and CDR2 (germline): DFQATT, SNEGSKA (reference sequence). The protocol was immunoSEQ multiplex PCR, while the TCRdb copy is restricted to in-frame clones and leaves out a portion. The sample shows approximately 170,000 clones, 80% to 95% of them seen only once. Sequenced input: blood. The chain couples TRBV20-1 to TRBJ2-3, with D possibly matching TRBD1 (6 bases). This receptor was taken from a woman under 40 in good health. CDR3 residues: CSARGDKGQYF. DNA for the CDR3: TGCAGTGCTAGAGGGGACAAGGGGCAGTATTTT.